Following are 10 T cell receptor beta chains from one sample sequenced in a study of cytomegalovirus exposure and HLA in healthy donors. The primer mix had 60 Vbeta and 13 Jbeta primers. Method: immunoSEQ multiplex PCR; TCRdb's copy keeps in-frame clones and lacks some. The table shows approximately 150,000 clones, with around nine tenths occurring only once. Sequencing was performed on PBMCs. The receptors originated from a woman aged 25 to 39 in good health and CMV-seronegative.

This chain uses TRBV6-1 with TRBJ1-2; D gene ambiguous. The germline V gene encodes CDR1 MNHNS and CDR2 SASEGT. V dropped 6 bases and J dropped 5 bases, with 13 bases sitting between them. The CDR3 has 13 amino acids. The CDR3 loop is CASSPGREYGYTF. Here the CDR3 DNA reads TGTGCCAGCAGCCCCGGGAGGGAGTATGGCTACACCTTC.

The CDR3 DNA is TGTGCCAGCTTCAGGGAATTCAACTATGGCTACACCTTC. Protein sequence: CASFREFNYGYTF. The chain links TRBV28 to TRBJ1-2; maybe TRBD1 (5 bases). The CDR3 is 13 residues long. Trimming left V 8 bases short and J 2 bases short, with 12 bases between. Germline V gene lookup returns CDR1 MDHEN and CDR2 SYDVKM.

V gene TRBV4-2 combines with J gene TRBJ2-7, with D maybe TRBD2 (6 bases). Germline V CDR1 and CDR2: LGHNA, YNFKEQ. V gave up 0 bases and J gave up 1 base, with 13 bases separating them. The length of the CDR3 is 16 residues. CDR3 loop: CASSQDLASASYEQYF. The DNA of the CDR3 is TGTGCCAGCAGCCAAGATTTGGCTAGCGCGTCCTACGAGCAGTACTTC.

The rearrangement uses TRBV9 and TRBJ1-1, with a weak D call TRBD1 (5 bases). Trimming stripped 5 bases from V and 2 bases from J, with 16 bases between. Germline V gene data show CDR1 as SGDLS and CDR2 as YYNGEE. This CDR3 contains 15 residues. CDR3 sequence reads: CASSNGPDRNTEAFF. CDR3 sequence (DNA): TGTGCCAGCAGTAATGGTCCCGACAGAAACACTGAAGCTTTCTTT.

This sequence joins TRBV7-2 and TRBJ1-5; D unresolved. Germline V lookup: CDR1 SGHTA, CDR2 FQGNSA. The V gene lost 1 base and the J gene lost 3 bases, with 10 bases spanning the gap. The CDR3 runs to 15 residues. The CDR3 loop is CASSLDSVLNQPQHF. The CDR3 DNA sequence: TGTGCCAGCAGCTTAGATTCTGTTCTCAATCAGCCCCAGCATTTT.

The V gene is TRBV29-1, the J gene TRBJ2-7; 8 bases align to TRBD1. In germline, CDR1 is SQVTM, CDR2 ANQGSEA. There are 14 residues in the CDR3. Trimming removed 6 bases from V and 0 bases from J; junction bases left unmatched: 7. CDR3 nucleotides: TGCAGCGTCAGGACAGGGTCCCTCTCCTACGAGCAGTACTTC. It codes for CSVRTGSLSYEQYF.

This chain joins TRBV5-4 and TRBJ2-2; tentative D call: TRBD1 (6 bases). The CDR3 has 15 residues. V gave up 0 bases and J gave up 4 bases, with 10 bases separating them. Germline assignment: CDR1 SGHNT and CDR2 YYREEE (reference sequence). The DNA for the CDR3 is TGTGCCAGCAGCTTGGATGGGACATTCACCGGGGAGCTGTTTTTT. Translated: CASSLDGTFTGELFF.

This chain uses TRBV5-1 with TRBJ2-5; D is ambiguous. The J call may be mistaken, given a closer DNA end match to TRBJ2-7. Germline V CDR1 and CDR2: SGHRS, YFSETQ. The CDR3 extends over 13 amino acids. CDR3 bases: TGCGCCAGCAGCTTTTTAGAAGCGAACGAGCAGTACTTC. Translated, it gives CASSFLEANEQYF.

The chain recombines TRBV4-1 with TRBJ2-4; 14 positions agree with TRBD2. The CDR3 contains 19 residues. Germline lookup yields CDR1 MGHRA and CDR2 YSYEKL. The ends lost 0 bases at V and 3 bases at J; junction bases unmatched: 7. CDR3 protein: CASSQDRLAGGEGKNIQYF. The CDR3 DNA is TGCGCCAGCAGCCAAGATCGACTAGCGGGGGGGGAGGGCAAAAACATTCAGTACTTC.

This rearrangement joins TRBV30 to TRBJ1-1; D gene ambiguous. The CDR3 length is 11 residues. Between the trimmed V and J ends, which lost 1 base and 3 bases, there was a span of 3 bases. Per germline, CDR1 GTSNPN and CDR2 SVGIG (reference sequence). DNA for the CDR3: TGTGCCTGGAGTGCCTACACTGAAGCTTTCTTT. Its protein is CAWSAYTEAFF.